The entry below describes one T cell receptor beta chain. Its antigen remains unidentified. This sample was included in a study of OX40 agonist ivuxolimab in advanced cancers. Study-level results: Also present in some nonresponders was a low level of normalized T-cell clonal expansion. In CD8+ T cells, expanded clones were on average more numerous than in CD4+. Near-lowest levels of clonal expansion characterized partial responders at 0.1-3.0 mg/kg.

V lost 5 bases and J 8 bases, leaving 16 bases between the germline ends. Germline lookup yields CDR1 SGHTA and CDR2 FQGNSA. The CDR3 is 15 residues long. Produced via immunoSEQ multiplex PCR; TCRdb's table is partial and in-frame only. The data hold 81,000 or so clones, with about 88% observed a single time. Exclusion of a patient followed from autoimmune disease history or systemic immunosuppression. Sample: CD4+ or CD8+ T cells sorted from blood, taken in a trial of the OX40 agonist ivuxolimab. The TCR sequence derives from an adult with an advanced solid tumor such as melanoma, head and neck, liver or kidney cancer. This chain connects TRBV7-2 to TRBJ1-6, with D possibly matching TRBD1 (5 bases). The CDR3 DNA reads TGTGCCAGCAGCATACTCAGGGCGGGGGATTCACCCCTCCACTTT. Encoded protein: CASSILRAGDSPLHF.